Below, one TCR beta chain is given with its context. The antigen remains unidentified. The junction differs from germline at one of its ends, possibly a read error. This CDR3 is built from 15 residues. The germline V gene encodes CDR1 MNHEY and CDR2 SVGAGI. Total RNA (approximately 500 ng) served as template for TCR beta cDNA synthesis primed by a constant-region primer. It was through three nested multiplex PCR rounds of slightly modified ARM-PCR that TCR beta libraries arose. PCR rounds one and two used TRBV1-TRBV30 forward primers with a C-beta reverse primer for around 11 cycles each. TCRdb re-called the multiplex PCR reads with MiXCR, one entry per CDR3 protein. The data hold approximately 110,000 distinct CDR3 sequences, with 80% to 85% observed a single time. From unsorted bulk tissue weighing 20-30 mg, DNA and RNA were co-extracted. Donors were untreated and chronically infected with HBV. The data originate from a study of tumor-infiltrating lymphocytes in primary liver carcinoma. Whole-study findings and limits: Only about 7.5-24% of top clones appeared in all five tumor regions.

The sequence was obtained from a man aged 35-49 years with primary liver carcinoma and hepatitis B virus infection. Source material: liver tumor tissue from sampling region 3. Subset meaning: tumor region T3, left-lateral pole. V is TRBV6-5 and J is TRBJ2-1, with 11 bases matching TRBD2. The CDR3 here is CTSSSLAGDYNEQFF. The CDR3 nucleotides are TGTACCAGTAGCTCACTAGCGGGAGACTACAATGAGCAGTTCTTC.